The entry below describes one T cell receptor (beta chain). Its binding antigen is unknown. No per-base quality is available; no much larger clone lies one base away. Sequencing was carried out with an Illumina HiSeq 1500. TCRdb trimmed the raw reads at Q25, called clones with MiXCR and kept productive beta chains. Rows with one shared CDR3 protein collapse into an entry with the most common genes and DNA. The sample table holds 120,000 to 150,000 distinct CDR3 sequences, of which 5% to 6.5% were seen once. Of the sample, more than 15% falls within the top ten clones. This entry is derived from a study of T cell repertoires in cytomegalovirus infection (dated by TCRdb to between 2019 and 2020). In terms of the full investigation: Donor HLA type was relevant to the analysis, as public TCR beta signatures indicated carriage of CMV infection together with the matching HLA type. General conclusions and limits of the study: In both this cohort and an independent cohort of some 350 donors, the cumulative frequency of public TCR beta family members distinguished carriers of CMV infection plus the relevant HLA type. The ex vivo response was dominated by HLA-C-restricted CMV-specific TCR beta clonotypes, which also provided the single most frequent clonotype in two of eight donors.

The sequenced material came from PBMCs. The source is a human donor in good health (CMV status not recorded). Some clones in this sample may be carry-over from other donors' samples.

This receptor has the CDR3 CASRDRGHSNQPQHF. Read as DNA, the sequence is TGCGCCAGTAGGGACAGGGGGCACTCGAATCAGCCCCAGCATTTT. The rearranged chain carries TRBV10-2 and TRBJ1-5; the junction holds 12 bases that match TRBD1. CDR3 length: 15 amino acids, cysteine to phenylalanine. Just CDR3 DNA is preserved here, 45 bases in frame from base 1. The germline V gene gives CDR1 as WSHSY and CDR2 as SAAADI. Clipping removes 9 bases from V and 4 bases from J, with 7 as the unmatched junction base count.